Below, 5 T cell receptor beta chains from the same sample are listed, as sequenced in a study of spatial heterogeneity in lung cancer. Study-wide results and limits: It was found that expanded intratumoral alpha and beta TCR counts tracked tumor mutation counts.

Antigens of these TCRs are unknown. The time point: sample taken at primary tumor resection. One entry per CDR3 protein, called by TCRdb with MiXCR from the 5' RACE reads. The table records 17,000 or so distinct CDR3 sequences, 6.2% of them present only once. Here the sequenced sample was lung tumor tissue, taken at surgery. Every receptor here comes from a male donor with early-stage non-small cell lung cancer.

This clonotype was seen repeatedly, ten times or more. This beta chain is an off-target read within a library intended for alpha chains, so its frequency means little. The rearrangement uses TRBV5-1 and TRBJ2-3; tentative D call: TRBD2 (7 bases). CDR3 length: 15 amino acids. In germline, CDR1 is SGHRS, CDR2 YFSETQ. The V and J ends lost 4 bases and 2 bases respectively, with 14 bases between them. CDR3 protein: CASSRGGIHTDTQYF. CDR3 coding DNA: TGCGCCAGCAGCCGCGGGGGCATCCACACAGATACGCAGTATTTT.

This clonotype has at least ten counts. Since it is a stray read in a library aimed at alpha chains, this beta chain has a size that is not meaningful. The rearrangement links TRBV7-2 to TRBJ2-1; 7 bases line up with TRBD1. Germline assignment: CDR1 SGHTA and CDR2 FQGNSA. This CDR3 spans 14 amino acids. V trimming: 4 bases; J trimming: 6 bases; junction bases outside the gene matches: 6. The CDR3 DNA is TGTGCCAGCAGCTCTCCGGGACAGCCCAATGAGCAGTTCTTC. Amino acids: CASSSPGQPNEQFF.

This clonotype was seen ten or more times. This beta chain is a stray sequence in a library constructed for alpha chains; its clone size is not meaningful. The CDR3 loop is CASSLSGGGHNEQFF. In DNA, the CDR3 is TGTGCCAGCAGCTTAAGTGGCGGGGGCCACAATGAGCAGTTCTTC. The V gene is TRBV11-1, the J gene TRBJ2-1, with D perhaps TRBD2 (7 bases). Trimming left V 2 bases short and J 5 bases short, with 13 bases between. This CDR3 is built from 15 residues. CDR1 is SGHAT, CDR2 FQDESV, per germline (reference sequence).

At least ten counts were recorded for this clonotype. The size of this beta chain means little, since it is a stray read in a library made for alpha chains. The CDR3 DNA reads as TGCAGCGTTGTGCCGCCACCCGCCTACAATGAGCAGTTCTTC. Encoded protein: CSVVPPPAYNEQFF. The rearrangement links TRBV29-1 to TRBJ2-1; no firm D call. The CDR3 length is 14 residues. The V gene's germline CDR1 is SQVTM and CDR2 ANQGSEA. Trimming left V 4 bases short and J 2 bases short, with 12 bases between.

Relative to its sample, this clonotype is medium-sized. This beta chain is off target for a library built for alpha chains, so its abundance means little. V gene TRBV29-1 combines with J gene TRBJ1-5; D remains ambiguous. This CDR3 has 13 amino acids. Germline CDR1 reads SQVTM; CDR2 reads ANQGSEA. V lost 7 bases to trimming and J lost 7 bases, with 17 bases between them. The CDR3 bases are TGCAGCGCAAGACTCTCGGGAGGGCAGCCCCAGCATTTT. This encodes CSARLSGGQPQHF.